This TCR beta chain is from a study of T cell repertoires in cytomegalovirus infection (dated by TCRdb to the late 2010s). The study in broad terms: Alongside well-studied HLA-B-restricted epitopes, the peptide stimulations were aimed at recently identified HLA-C-restricted CMV epitopes, whose presentation resists viral immunomodulation. Donor HLA type was relevant to the analysis, as public TCR beta signatures indicated carriage of CMV infection together with the matching HLA type. The research as a whole found: The ex vivo response was dominated by HLA-C-restricted CMV-specific TCR beta clonotypes, which also provided the single most frequent clonotype in two of eight donors. In both this cohort and an independent cohort of under 450 donors, the cumulative frequency of public TCR beta family members distinguished carriers of CMV infection plus the relevant HLA type.

A remark on this clonotype: Its recognized antigen is unknown. The junction differs from germline at one of its ends, possibly a read error.

TCRdb shows the sequencer as Illumina HiSeq 1500. TCRdb reprocessed the public reads (quality trimming at Q25 with fastp, clone calling with MiXCR) and kept in-frame beta chains. Identical CDR3 protein sequences are pooled into one entry, listed with their most common genes and DNA. Within this sample are 300,000 to 400,000 distinct CDR3 sequences, with about 28% of them counted one time only. The ten biggest clones cover about 19% of the sample. CDR1 and CDR2 (SSHAT, FNYEAQ) derive from the germline V gene (reference sequence). Taken from cysteine to phenylalanine, the CDR3 has 12 residues. Only CDR3 DNA remains: 36 bases, in frame from the first base. The treatment or condition label here, explained by the study, means: in vitro stimulation with specific CMV peptide epitopes to enrich CMV-specific T cells.

The sequence links TRBV7-7 to TRBJ2-2; no D gene call is confident. This TCR derives from a human donor in good health (CMV status not recorded). Some clones in this sample may be carry-over from other donors' samples. Material: cultured PBMCs, obtained from culture after CMV antigen stimulation. The CDR3 corresponds to CASTNHGGELFF. The base sequence is TGTGCTAGCACCAATCACGGCGGGGAGCTGTTTTTT.